The rows below give T cell receptor beta chains drawn from one sample of a study of T cells after posttransplantation cyclophosphamide. Libraries were prepared by immunoSEQ multiplex PCR; TCRdb keeps only in-frame clonotypes and omits some of them. The table has tens of thousands of clones, 93% seen once. Sequencing was done on a sample of PBMCs. The receptors stem from a young woman in good health and a related stem cell transplant donor. Both conserved end residues are part of each CDR3. Each record gives: J gene, clone size, V gene, D gene, CDR3 protein, CDR3 DNA. A D gene is named only where the DNA matches it firmly. The size entry is marked missing in some rows and otherwise reads once, few, many or a size class.

j_call: TRBJ2-7
clone_size: -
v_call: TRBV6-1
d_call: -
cdr3_aa: CASSPLGKDLYEQYF
cdr3_nt: TGTGCCAGCTCCCCCCTCGGAAAGGATCTCTACGAGCAGTACTTC

j_call: TRBJ1-6
clone_size: once
v_call: TRBV19
d_call: -
cdr3_aa: CASSIPGLSSPLHF
cdr3_nt: TGTGCCAGTAGTATCCCAGGGTTGAGTTCACCCCTCCACTTT

j_call: TRBJ2-2
clone_size: -
v_call: TRBV7-6
d_call: -
cdr3_aa: CASSWGGPGTGELFF
cdr3_nt: TGTGCCAGCAGCTGGGGAGGCCCCGGCACCGGGGAGCTGTTTTTT

j_call: TRBJ2-1
clone_size: -
v_call: TRBV7-2
d_call: -
cdr3_aa: CASSFNSQGPFF
cdr3_nt: TGTGCCAGCAGCTTTAATTCACAGGGTCCGTTCTTC

j_call: TRBJ2-7
clone_size: -
v_call: TRBV4-1
d_call: TRBD2
cdr3_aa: CASSIRSGALTYEQYF
cdr3_nt: TGCGCCAGCAGCATACGGAGCGGGGCACTAACCTACGAGCAGTACTTC

j_call: TRBJ2-7
clone_size: -
v_call: TRBV7-2
d_call: TRBD1
cdr3_aa: CASSGGAGQGFSYEQYF
cdr3_nt: TGTGCCAGCAGCGGGGGGGCGGGACAGGGCTTCTCCTACGAGCAGTACTTC

j_call: TRBJ1-2
clone_size: -
v_call: TRBV29-1
d_call: -
cdr3_aa: CSVARQTGYTF
cdr3_nt: TGCAGCGTAGCTCGACAGACTGGCTACACCTTC

j_call: TRBJ2-3
clone_size: -
v_call: TRBV10-3
d_call: TRBD2
cdr3_aa: CASRLAGETDTQYF
cdr3_nt: TGTGCCTCTCGACTAGCGGGCGAGACAGATACGCAGTATTTT

j_call: TRBJ2-7
clone_size: -
v_call: TRBV10-1
d_call: -
cdr3_aa: CASSESAFYEQYF
cdr3_nt: TGCGCCAGCAGTGAGTCGGCCTTCTACGAGCAGTACTTC

j_call: TRBJ2-1
clone_size: -
v_call: TRBV14
d_call: -
cdr3_aa: CASSYRDSLYDEQFF
cdr3_nt: TGTGCCAGCAGCTACCGGGACTCCTTGTACGATGAGCAGTTCTTC

j_call: TRBJ2-3
clone_size: -
v_call: TRBV5-1
d_call: TRBD1
cdr3_aa: CASSLAPGQGIDTQYF
cdr3_nt: TGCGCCAGCAGCCTGGCCCCGGGACAGGGCATAGATACGCAGTATTTT

j_call: TRBJ1-5
clone_size: -
v_call: TRBV5-6
d_call: TRBD1
cdr3_aa: CASSFGTGGRQPQHF
cdr3_nt: TGTGCCAGCAGCTTCGGGACAGGGGGCCGCCAGCCCCAGCATTTT

j_call: TRBJ2-1
clone_size: -
v_call: TRBV7-6
d_call: TRBD1
cdr3_aa: CASSPRQGSYNEQFF
cdr3_nt: TGTGCCAGCAGCCCGCGACAGGGTTCCTACAATGAGCAGTTCTTC

j_call: TRBJ2-7
clone_size: -
v_call: TRBV10-3
d_call: -
cdr3_aa: CAISRPAVGRDEQYF
cdr3_nt: TGTGCCATCAGCCGCCCCGCAGTTGGACGGGACGAGCAGTACTTC

j_call: TRBJ1-5
clone_size: -
v_call: TRBV4-1
d_call: TRBD1
cdr3_aa: CASSQRDRATQPQHF
cdr3_nt: TGCGCCAGCAGCCAGAGGGACAGGGCCACTCAGCCCCAGCATTTT

j_call: TRBJ1-3
clone_size: -
v_call: TRBV5-5
d_call: -
cdr3_aa: CASSLGGETGNTIYF
cdr3_nt: TGTGCCAGCAGCTTGGGAGGAGAAACTGGAAACACCATATATTTT

j_call: TRBJ1-2
clone_size: few
v_call: TRBV30
d_call: -
cdr3_aa: CAWSVLGYGYTF
cdr3_nt: TGTGCCTGGAGTGTTTTAGGCTATGGCTACACCTTC

j_call: TRBJ2-3
clone_size: -
v_call: TRBV7-2
d_call: -
cdr3_aa: CASSLGGTDTQYF
cdr3_nt: TGTGCCAGCAGCTTGGGAGGCACAGATACGCAGTATTTT

j_call: TRBJ1-4
clone_size: -
v_call: TRBV4-2
d_call: -
cdr3_aa: CASSQARMGEKLFF
cdr3_nt: TGTGCCAGCAGCCAAGCCCGAATGGGGGAAAAACTGTTTTTT

j_call: TRBJ2-1
clone_size: -
v_call: TRBV7-2
d_call: TRBD2
cdr3_aa: CASSSYGGANEQFF
cdr3_nt: TGTGCCAGCAGCTCTTACGGGGGGGCCAATGAGCAGTTCTTC

j_call: TRBJ1-2
clone_size: -
v_call: TRBV5-1
d_call: -
cdr3_aa: CASRGGRAYGYTF
cdr3_nt: TGCGCCAGCAGGGGGGGTCGGGCCTATGGCTACACCTTC

j_call: TRBJ1-1
clone_size: once
v_call: TRBV19
d_call: -
cdr3_aa: CASTPRWTVLNTEAFF
cdr3_nt: TGTGCCAGTACCCCTCGGTGGACAGTCCTGAACACTGAAGCTTTCTTT

j_call: TRBJ2-3
clone_size: once
v_call: TRBV4-1
d_call: TRBD2
cdr3_aa: CASSRRTSGGDTQYF
cdr3_nt: TGCGCCAGCAGCCGACGGACTAGCGGGGGGGATACGCAGTATTTT

j_call: TRBJ1-2
clone_size: few
v_call: TRBV5-1
d_call: TRBD1
cdr3_aa: CASSPSGQGNGYTF
cdr3_nt: TGCGCCAGCAGCCCGTCGGGACAGGGAAATGGCTACACCTTC

j_call: TRBJ2-7
clone_size: -
v_call: TRBV11-2
d_call: TRBD2
cdr3_aa: CASSLRGGILYEQYF
cdr3_nt: TGTGCCAGCAGCTTGCGGGGGGGAATTCTCTACGAGCAGTACTTC

j_call: TRBJ2-7
clone_size: -
v_call: TRBV4-3
d_call: -
cdr3_aa: CASSQDFQGGYEQYF
cdr3_nt: TGCGCCAGCAGCCAAGATTTCCAGGGGGGCTACGAGCAGTACTTC

j_call: TRBJ1-5
clone_size: -
v_call: TRBV4-1
d_call: TRBD1
cdr3_aa: CASSQGQGDQPQHF
cdr3_nt: TGCGCCAGCAGCCAAGGTCAGGGGGATCAGCCCCAGCATTTT

j_call: TRBJ1-6
clone_size: -
v_call: TRBV5-8
d_call: -
cdr3_aa: CASSHDPRERKNSPLHF
cdr3_nt: TGTGCCAGCAGCCATGACCCTCGGGAAAGGAAGAATTCACCCCTCCACTTT

j_call: TRBJ1-1
clone_size: -
v_call: TRBV25-1
d_call: -
cdr3_aa: CASSDSSALGVTEAFF
cdr3_nt: TGTGCCAGCAGTGATTCCTCGGCGCTAGGGGTCACTGAAGCTTTCTTT

j_call: TRBJ1-2
clone_size: -
v_call: TRBV7-2
d_call: TRBD1
cdr3_aa: CASSQQGRANYGYTF
cdr3_nt: TGTGCCAGCAGCCAACAGGGGAGGGCTAACTATGGCTACACCTTC

j_call: TRBJ2-7
clone_size: -
v_call: TRBV2
d_call: TRBD1
cdr3_aa: CASSVQGSFLYEQYF
cdr3_nt: TGTGCCAGCAGTGTACAGGGGTCCTTTCTCTACGAGCAGTACTTC

j_call: TRBJ1-5
clone_size: -
v_call: TRBV28
d_call: TRBD1
cdr3_aa: CASSLTGGGQPQHF
cdr3_nt: TGTGCCAGCAGTTTAACAGGGGGCGGACAGCCCCAGCATTTT

j_call: TRBJ2-7
clone_size: -
v_call: TRBV6-6
d_call: -
cdr3_aa: CASEGRSGRAYEQYF
cdr3_nt: TGTGCCAGCGAGGGCCGTTCGGGCAGGGCCTACGAGCAGTACTTC

j_call: TRBJ2-7
clone_size: once
v_call: TRBV10-1
d_call: -
cdr3_aa: CASSVRGTEPYEQYF
cdr3_nt: TGCGCCAGCAGTGTGCGCGGGACCGAGCCCTACGAGCAGTACTTC

j_call: TRBJ1-3
clone_size: -
v_call: TRBV7-9
d_call: -
cdr3_aa: CASSERGQSSGNTIYF
cdr3_nt: TGTGCCAGCAGCGAAAGGGGACAAAGCTCTGGAAACACCATATATTTT

j_call: TRBJ1-1
clone_size: -
v_call: TRBV2
d_call: -
cdr3_aa: CASRQELNTEAFF
cdr3_nt: TGTGCCAGCAGACAGGAATTGAACACTGAAGCTTTCTTT

j_call: TRBJ2-3
clone_size: -
v_call: TRBV5-1
d_call: -
cdr3_aa: CASSLPGTRGTDTQYF
cdr3_nt: TGCGCCAGCAGCCTACCCGGGACCCGGGGCACAGATACGCAGTATTTT

j_call: TRBJ2-1
clone_size: -
v_call: TRBV7-2
d_call: -
cdr3_aa: CASSLASPNEQFF
cdr3_nt: TGTGCCAGCAGCTTAGCCAGCCCCAATGAGCAGTTCTTC

j_call: TRBJ2-2
clone_size: -
v_call: TRBV15
d_call: -
cdr3_aa: CATEENPNTGELFF
cdr3_nt: TGTGCCACAGAAGAGAACCCAAACACCGGGGAGCTGTTTTTT

j_call: TRBJ1-2
clone_size: -
v_call: TRBV4-3
d_call: -
cdr3_aa: CASSQFSNAANYGYTF
cdr3_nt: TGCGCCAGCAGCCAGTTTAGTAATGCGGCTAACTATGGCTACACCTTC

j_call: TRBJ2-5
clone_size: -
v_call: TRBV5-4
d_call: TRBD2
cdr3_aa: CASSPEGLAGGETQYF
cdr3_nt: TGTGCCAGCAGCCCAGAGGGACTAGCGGGGGGGGAGACCCAGTACTTC

j_call: TRBJ2-1
clone_size: -
v_call: TRBV19
d_call: TRBD2
cdr3_aa: CASTSGLGGYNEQFF
cdr3_nt: TGTGCCAGTACCTCGGGACTAGGGGGTTACAATGAGCAGTTCTTC

j_call: TRBJ2-5
clone_size: -
v_call: TRBV5-1
d_call: TRBD2
cdr3_aa: CASGTSGTPQETQYF
cdr3_nt: TGCGCCAGCGGGACTAGCGGGACACCACAAGAGACCCAGTACTTC

j_call: TRBJ1-2
clone_size: -
v_call: TRBV19
d_call: -
cdr3_aa: CATGRGDYTF
cdr3_nt: TGTGCCACCGGACGGGGGGACTACACCTTC

j_call: TRBJ2-7
clone_size: -
v_call: TRBV6-5
d_call: TRBD1
cdr3_aa: CASSRTGTSYEQYF
cdr3_nt: TGTGCCAGCAGTAGGACAGGCACGAGCTACGAGCAGTACTTC

j_call: TRBJ1-5
clone_size: -
v_call: TRBV19
d_call: -
cdr3_aa: CASDGGRYQPQHF
cdr3_nt: TGTGCCAGCGACGGGGGGAGATATCAGCCCCAGCATTTT

j_call: TRBJ1-2
clone_size: once
v_call: TRBV4-1
d_call: -
cdr3_aa: CASRQYETDIAYGYTF
cdr3_nt: TGCGCCAGCAGACAATACGAAACGGACATTGCCTATGGCTACACCTTC

j_call: TRBJ2-2
clone_size: -
v_call: TRBV9
d_call: -
cdr3_aa: CASSVTLGGNTGELFF
cdr3_nt: TGTGCCAGCAGCGTCACCTTGGGCGGGAACACCGGGGAGCTGTTTTTT

j_call: TRBJ2-5
clone_size: -
v_call: TRBV9
d_call: -
cdr3_aa: CASSARSQGAETQYF
cdr3_nt: TGTGCCAGCAGCGCAAGGTCCCAGGGAGCCGAGACCCAGTACTTC

j_call: TRBJ1-2
clone_size: -
v_call: TRBV6-4
d_call: TRBD1
cdr3_aa: CASSVGQGSYYGYTF
cdr3_nt: TGTGCCAGCAGTGTGGGACAGGGATCTTACTATGGCTACACCTTC